This record concerns one T cell receptor (beta chain) sequence. This record comes from a study of T cell changes during pregnancy in multiple sclerosis. Generated by immunoSEQ multiplex PCR, the TCRdb table keeps only in-frame clones and is missing some. This table holds roughly 23,000 clones, 85% to 90% found once. CDR3 length: 13 residues. V lost 0 bases and J 8 bases, leaving 10 bases between the germline ends. CDR1 and CDR2 from the germline V gene are SNHLY and FYNNEI. This receptor was obtained from a female donor with multiple sclerosis, enrolled in a pregnancy study. The chain is built from TRBV2 and TRBJ1-1; D ambiguous. Sequenced here: CD8+ T cells from peripheral blood mononuclear cells, sampled in the first trimester of pregnancy. The CDR3 region is CASSEAGEEEAFF. The DNA for the CDR3 is TGTGCCAGCAGTGAAGCGGGAGAAGAAGAAGCTTTCTTT.